Reported below is one T cell receptor (beta chain). As yet, its antigen is unknown. With 60 Vbeta and 13 Jbeta primers, the PCR was carried out. Some clones are missing from TCRdb's copy, which holds only in-frame ones; the method was immunoSEQ multiplex PCR. Among around 140,000 clones listed, roughly 79% were seen once. Unmatched junction bases numbered 12, after V lost 8 bases and J lost 14 bases. The CDR3 runs 12 residues. Germline CDR1 MNHEY, CDR2 SVGAGI. This sample was taken from a study of cytomegalovirus exposure and HLA in healthy donors. Whole-study findings and limits: The classifier reportedly diagnosed cytomegalovirus status with high sensitivity and specificity. Being productive about 90% or about 30% of the time was typical of most TCR beta V segments in an earlier analysis.

This TCR came from a young man in good health and CMV-seropositive. The sequencing sample was made of PBMCs. V usage is TRBV6-5 and J usage is TRBJ2-1; TRBD1 agrees at 7 bases. The CDR3 is CASFNPGTVKFF. The CDR3 bases are TGTGCCAGCTTCAACCCCGGGACAGTGAAGTTCTTC.